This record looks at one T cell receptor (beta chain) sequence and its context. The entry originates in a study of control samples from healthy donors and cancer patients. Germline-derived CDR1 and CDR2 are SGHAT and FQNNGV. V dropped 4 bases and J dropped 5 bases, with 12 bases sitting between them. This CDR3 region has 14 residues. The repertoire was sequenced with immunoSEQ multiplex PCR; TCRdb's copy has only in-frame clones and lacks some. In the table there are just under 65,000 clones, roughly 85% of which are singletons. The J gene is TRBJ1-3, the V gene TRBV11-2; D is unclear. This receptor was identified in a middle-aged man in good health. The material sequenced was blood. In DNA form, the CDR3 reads TGTGCCAGCAGCTCCCTTAGTGGGAGAAACACCATATATTTT. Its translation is CASSSLSGRNTIYF.